This TCR beta chain derives from a study of T cells in localized non-small cell lung cancer (dated by TCRdb to the early 2020s). For the wider study: The study analyzed T cell repertoires of hundreds of early-stage NSCLC patients, comparing tumors and uninvolved tumor-adjacent lungs. The cohort consisted of around 250 treatment-naive NSCLC patients whose localized lung tumors had been resected. A mean age of around 66 years was recorded for the NSCLC patients, of whom approximately 130 were male and about a hundred were female. The investigation overall reported the following: A median of about 50 of the top 100 tumor clones turned up in the paired uninvolved adjacent lung, and around 27 of those clones also ranked among the top 100 of that same adjacent lung. Because multi-region tumor sequencing was not done, intratumor heterogeneity could not be ruled out. Because of the exploratory design, TCR variables were selected using unadjusted p-values without false-discovery rate correction. Higher T cell density in blood was associated with longer overall survival, whereas higher clonality in adjacent lung was associated with shorter survival. Uninvolved tumor-adjacent lung showed the highest T cell clonality, higher than tumor, which suggests more focused antigenic responses in the uninvolved tumor-adjacent lung.

As for this clone: The clone's antigen remains unknown. Nothing much larger sits one base from this clone, and base qualities are not available.

V is clipped by 5 bases and J by 9 bases, and the sequence between their germline boundaries is 14 bases long. Looking up the germline V gene yields CDR1 MDHEN and CDR2 SYDVKM. From cysteine to phenylalanine, the CDR3 is 13 amino acids long. The CDR3 DNA has 39 bases and is translated from base 1. At diagnosis, peripheral blood, uninvolved tumor-adjacent lung and tumor were collected and stored as a combination of fresh-frozen and FFPE material. Blood samples were analyzed as peripheral blood mononuclear cells for TCR repertoire profiling. TCR beta CDR3 regions were sequenced from DNA using the immunoSEQ Assay. The study's own analysis went as follows. To compute T cell density, TCR beta template counts were normalized to usable DNA, which was estimated by amplifying housekeeping genes. Richness was estimated using the preseqR package, with extrapolation to 400,000 templates for PBMC samples and to 120,000 templates for tissue samples. Clonality was taken to be one minus Pielou's evenness. To identify tissue-enriched TCRs, differential abundance testing was run on productive amino-acid clonotypes with a minimum total count of 5 and an alpha of 0.1. Repertoire overlap between compartments was quantified with the Jaccard Index and Morisita Overlap Index. GLIPH grouped TCR beta CDR3s together with public tetramer-defined viral CDR3s, and a viral motif had to include at least three viral sequences and show V-gene enrichment. The table comes from immuneACCESS by way of TCRdb, which keeps in-frame sequences with V and J called. Part of the clones is missing from these tables; in studies checked, under half for an unresolved V gene and the rest for unknown reasons. V and J calls and clone size are as listed in that table; D and trimming were resolved from the DNA. For this sample the table gives more than 20,000 clones, of which over 75% were detected only once. Of the sample, approximately 6% is held by the ten largest clones.

This sequence uses TRBV28 and TRBJ1-5; the D gene identity is not certain. The specimen comprised PBMCs, sampled before any cancer treatment. The receptor was derived from a man aged 35 to 69 with stage II lung adenocarcinoma. The DNA is TGTGCCAGCAGTCGTCCGGGCCGCGGGCCCCAGCATTTT. Translated, this is CASSRPGRGPQHF.